The clone carrying this T cell receptor beta chain was detected only a few times. Its antigen is still unknown. This CDR3 has 12 amino acids. Between the trimmed V and J ends, which lost 4 bases and 2 bases, there was a span of 6 bases. Germline V gene data show CDR1 as SGDLS and CDR2 as YYNGEE. These data belong to a study of cytomegalovirus exposure and HLA in healthy donors. Background on the study: HLA-typed donors were the source of 80 million to 90 million unique TCRs, which an early data release held.

The study's findings and limits: Roughly even sequencing depth across donors was the assumption behind the presence/absence analyses. An analysis was carried out at a later point. It showed that HLA-associated TCR beta chains were more clonally expanded than equally common non-associated chains.

The PCR had 60 Vbeta and 13 Jbeta primers. Data came from immunoSEQ multiplex PCR; TCRdb stores just in-frame clones and leaves some out. The sample lists 60,000 or so clones, 75% seen once, with roughly 23% in the top ten. This chain uses TRBV9 with TRBJ1-2, with D possibly TRBD1 on 6 matching bases. This clonotype was obtained from a woman aged 40 to 50 in good health and CMV-seropositive. The sequencing sample was made of PBMCs. In nucleotides, the CDR3 is TGTGCCAGCAGCACAGGGAACTATGGCTACACCTTC. Translating gives CASSTGNYGYTF.